This T cell receptor beta chain appears in the sequencing data of a study of response to subunit inactivated influenza vaccine. Study-level findings and limits: T cells newly recruited by each seasonal influenza vaccination are few, the authors suggested.

A single record per CDR3 protein comes from TCRdb applying MiXCR to the RT-PCR reads. Found here are more than 700,000 distinct CDR3 sequences, 20% to 25% of them singletons; the top ten hold around 9.6%. The ends were cut back, 0 bases at V and 2 bases at J, with 11 bases in the middle. The CDR3 is made up of 15 amino acids. Germline values: CDR1 SGHAT, CDR2 FQNNGV. On this clonotype itself: Its antigen remains unknown.

The sequence was collected from a man aged 50-59 years who received an inactivated influenza vaccine. This chain joins TRBV11-2 and TRBJ2-7, with D unresolved. The source material was PBMCs from blood, sampled less than 6 days after vaccination. CDR3 in amino acids: CASSLELGPTYEQYF. The CDR3 nucleotides read TGTGCCAGCAGCTTAGAATTAGGACCGACCTACGAGCAGTACTTC.